These 21 T cell receptor beta chains originate from one sample sequenced in a study of cytotoxic CD8 clonotypes in ibrutinib-treated CLL. Produced via immunoSEQ multiplex PCR; TCRdb's table is partial and in-frame only. The sample consists of 270,000 or so clones, roughly four fifths of them appearing once. The specimen comprised PBMCs, sampled at disease progression, from a patient treated with ibrutinib. The receptor source for this set is a human donor with chronic lymphocytic leukemia.

The J gene is TRBJ2-7, the V gene TRBV6-6; 10 positions agree with TRBD1. The CDR3 runs 14 residues. V lost 0 bases, J lost 7 bases, and 3 bases stayed unmatched. Germline loops: CDR1 MNHNY, CDR2 SVGAGI (reference sequence). CDR3 sequence reads: CASSYSQGQGEQYF. Written as DNA, the CDR3 is TGTGCCAGCAGTTACTCTCAGGGACAGGGGGAGCAGTACTTC.

The rearrangement links TRBV5-1 to TRBJ2-1, with D perhaps TRBD2 (5 bases). The CDR3 length is 15 residues. Trimming took off 2 bases at V and 2 bases at J, with 11 bases between the two ends. Germline CDR1 is SGHRS and CDR2 is YFSETQ. DNA for the CDR3: TGCGCCAGCAGCTTCCCGGGGTCTCCCTACAATGAGCAGTTCTTC. Residues: CASSFPGSPYNEQFF. Full variable domain (rest looked up from reference TRBV5-1 and TRBJ2-1): KAGVTQTPRYLIKTRGQQVTLSCSPISGHRSVSWYQQTPGQGLQFLFEYFSETQRNKGNFPGRFSGRQFSNSRSEMNVSTLELGDSALYLCASSFPGSPYNEQFFGPGTRLTVL.

V is TRBV4-1 and J is TRBJ1-2; D is uncertain. Trimming cost V 1 base and J 8 bases, with 14 bases left between them. The CDR3 covers 14 residues. Germline V CDR1 and CDR2: MGHRA, YSYEKL. The CDR3, as DNA: TGCGCCAGCAGCCAAGTAGCAAATGAGTGGGGCTACACCTTC. Its translation: CASSQVANEWGYTF.

V gene TRBV7-2 combines with J gene TRBJ2-1; D unclear. Germline values: CDR1 SGHTA, CDR2 FQGNSA. The CDR3 extends over 11 amino acids. V was trimmed by 4 bases and J by 10 bases, leaving 8 bases between them. The CDR3 loop reads CASSSFYEQFF. The CDR3 DNA follows: TGTGCCAGCAGCTCCTTCTACGAGCAGTTCTTC.

The chain combines TRBV7-2 with TRBJ2-1; 7 bases map to TRBD2. The CDR3 is made up of 16 amino acids. With 4 bases clipped from V and 6 bases from J, the junction kept 12 bases outside the gene matches. Germline V lookup: CDR1 SGHTA, CDR2 FQGNSA. The CDR3 bases are TGTGCCAGCAGCTCCTCAGCGGGATGGTTGCTCAATGAGCAGTTCTTC. Protein: CASSSSAGWLLNEQFF. Full variable domain (outside the CDR3, taken from reference TRBV7-2 and TRBJ2-1): GAGVSQSPSNKVTEKGKDVELRCDPISGHTALYWYRQSLGQGLEFLIYFQGNSAPDKSGLPSDRFSAERTGGSVSTLTIQRTQQEDSAVYLCASSSSAGWLLNEQFFGPGTRLTVL.

The CDR3 region has the DNA TGTGCCAGCTCACCAAGGGGGCAGACCTACGAGCAGTACTTC. Translating gives CASSPRGQTYEQYF. The chain uses TRBV18 and TRBJ2-7; the match to TRBD1 covers 7 bases. The junction had 3 bases not matched to a gene; V was cut back by 2 bases and J by 2 bases. The CDR3 sequence is 14 residues long. The germline CDR1 and CDR2 sequences are KGHSH and LQKENI.

The CDR3 bases are TGCGCCAGCAGCTTGCCCCGGGGGGGCGGCACAGATACGCAGTATTTT. Translating gives CASSLPRGGGTDTQYF. The V call is TRBV5-1, the J call TRBJ2-3, with TRBD2 identical over 8 bases. The V segment lost 1 base and the J segment 1 base; nucleotides outside the gene matches: 5. Germline lookup yields CDR1 SGHRS and CDR2 YFSETQ. The CDR3 extends over 16 amino acids.

The V call is TRBV5-1, the J call TRBJ2-7; the D gene is possibly TRBD2 (5 bases). This CDR3 is built from 15 residues. Germline values: CDR1 SGHRS, CDR2 YFSETQ. The germline V and J ends were trimmed by 0 bases and 2 bases, with 12 bases remaining between them. The CDR3, as DNA: TGCGCCAGCAGCTTGGGTGCGGGCCCGCCCTACGAGCAGTACTTC. Its protein is CASSLGAGPPYEQYF.

This sequence joins TRBV4-1 and TRBJ2-7, with 9 bases identical to TRBD1. Germline assignment: CDR1 MGHRA and CDR2 YSYEKL. V was clipped by 4 bases and J by 3 bases; unmatched bases: 4. The CDR3 contains 14 residues. The CDR3 region is CASSRETGGYEQYF. The DNA for the CDR3 is TGCGCCAGCAGCCGAGAGACAGGGGGCTACGAGCAGTACTTC.

V gene TRBV19 combines with J gene TRBJ1-2; weak D call: TRBD1 (5 bases). Trimming left V 5 bases short and J 2 bases short, with 21 bases between. The CDR3 length is 17 residues. Germline CDR1 LNHDA, CDR2 SQIVND (reference sequence). Here the CDR3 DNA reads TGTGCCAGTAGTCCAATCGATTTGACAGCCAAAAACTATGGCTACACCTTC. It yields the protein CASSPIDLTAKNYGYTF.

V is TRBV7-6 and J is TRBJ2-7; the D gene is possibly TRBD1 (5 bases). CDR1 SGHVS and CDR2 FNYEAQ come from the germline V gene. V was cut by 5 bases and J by 5 bases, with 13 bases left in between. CDR3 size: 13 residues. The DNA for the CDR3 is TGTGCCAGCAGCCTTAGGCAGGGCAACGAGCAGTACTTC. Residues: CASSLRQGNEQYF.

Remarks on this clone: The junction and the germline gene differ at one end; a read error may be behind it. This chain connects TRBV10-3 to TRBJ2-2; D uncertain. Germline V gene lookup returns CDR1 ENHRY and CDR2 SYGVKD. The CDR3 runs 13 residues. CDR3 nucleotide sequence: TGTGCCATCAGGGGAAGCAACATCGGGGAGCTGTTTTTT. Its protein is CAIRGSNIGELFF.

The chain recombines TRBV6-5 with TRBJ2-5; the D is unclear. This CDR3 contains 14 residues. The V end lost 6 bases, the J end lost 5 bases, and 16 bases lay between the germline ends. CDR1 and CDR2 (germline): MNHEY, SVGAGI. CDR3 protein: CASSRREKLETQYF. CDR3 sequence (DNA): TGTGCCAGCAGCCGCAGAGAGAAGCTGGAGACCCAGTACTTC.

The chain couples TRBV10-3 to TRBJ1-2; perhaps TRBD1 as D (6 bases). The CDR3 covers 13 residues. The germline gives CDR1 ENHRY, CDR2 SYGVKD. V was trimmed by 6 bases and J by 13 bases, leaving 21 bases between them. CDR3 amino acids: CAISPQMGGAATF. DNA for the CDR3: TGTGCCATCAGCCCCCAAATGGGGGGCGCAGCCACCTTC.

The sample holds one count of this clone. The chain is built from TRBV28 and TRBJ2-1; D is unresolved. CDR1 and CDR2 (germline): MDHEN, SYDVKM. Trimming stripped 7 bases from V and 4 bases from J, with 11 bases between. The CDR3 length is 13 residues. The CDR3 protein is CASTWSGYNEQFF. The CDR3 coding sequence is TGTGCCAGCACCTGGAGTGGGTACAATGAGCAGTTCTTC.

This chain connects TRBV19 to TRBJ2-7; no definite D call. Trimming stripped 4 bases from V and 4 bases from J, with 14 bases between. Germline loops: CDR1 LNHDA, CDR2 SQIVND (reference sequence). This CDR3 contains 14 residues. This CDR3 reads CASSNGRPTYEQYF. CDR3 DNA: TGTGCCAGTAGTAACGGCAGACCGACTTACGAGCAGTACTTC.

V and J are TRBV28 and TRBJ2-7; maybe TRBD1 (5 bases). The CDR3 loop spans 17 amino acids. Germline V gives CDR1 MDHEN, CDR2 SYDVKM. V was trimmed by 2 bases and J by 3 bases, leaving 20 bases between them. The DNA for the CDR3 is TGTGCCAGCAGTTTAGGGCCAAGGGGCCGTCTTGGCTACGAGCAGTACTTC. Translating it yields CASSLGPRGRLGYEQYF.

This clone was found a few times. The V gene is TRBV7-3, the J gene TRBJ1-5; D is uncertain. V was pared by 5 bases and J by 8 bases, with 7 bases between. This CDR3 is 11 amino acids long. Looked up from germline, CDR1 is SGHTA and CDR2 is FQGTGA. The CDR3 bases are TGTGCCAGCAGCCCCGCTGAGCCCCAGCATTTT. It specifies CASSPAEPQHF.

The chain has TRBV5-4 and TRBJ2-5; D is unresolved. Trimming removed 5 bases from V and 7 bases from J, with 18 bases in between. CDR1 is SGHNT and CDR2 is YYREEE in the germline V gene (reference sequence). The CDR3 is 14 amino acids. In nucleotides, the CDR3 is TGTGCCAGCAGAGGCACCGGTTCCGGAGTGACCCAGTACTTC. It yields the protein CASRGTGSGVTQYF.

This chain connects TRBV15 to TRBJ2-7; weak D call: TRBD1 (6 bases). This CDR3 is built from 12 residues. The V end lost 5 bases, the J end lost 6 bases, and 11 bases lay between the germline ends. Looked up from germline, CDR1 is LNHNV and CDR2 is YYDKDF (reference sequence). CDR3 sequence reads: CATSEPGVEQYF. The CDR3 bases are TGTGCCACCAGCGAGCCAGGGGTCGAGCAGTACTTC.

This clone has a handful of counts. At the DNA level, this CDR3 is encoded by other sequences in the same sample as well. The genes are TRBV5-1 and TRBJ2-2, with no clear D. With 1 base removed from V and 2 bases from J, the gap between germline ends came to 0 bases. This CDR3 spans 12 amino acids. Germline V gene data show CDR1 as SGHRS and CDR2 as YFSETQ. The CDR3 is CASSLNTGELFF. CDR3 bases: TGCGCCAGCAGCTTGAACACCGGGGAGCTGTTTTTT.